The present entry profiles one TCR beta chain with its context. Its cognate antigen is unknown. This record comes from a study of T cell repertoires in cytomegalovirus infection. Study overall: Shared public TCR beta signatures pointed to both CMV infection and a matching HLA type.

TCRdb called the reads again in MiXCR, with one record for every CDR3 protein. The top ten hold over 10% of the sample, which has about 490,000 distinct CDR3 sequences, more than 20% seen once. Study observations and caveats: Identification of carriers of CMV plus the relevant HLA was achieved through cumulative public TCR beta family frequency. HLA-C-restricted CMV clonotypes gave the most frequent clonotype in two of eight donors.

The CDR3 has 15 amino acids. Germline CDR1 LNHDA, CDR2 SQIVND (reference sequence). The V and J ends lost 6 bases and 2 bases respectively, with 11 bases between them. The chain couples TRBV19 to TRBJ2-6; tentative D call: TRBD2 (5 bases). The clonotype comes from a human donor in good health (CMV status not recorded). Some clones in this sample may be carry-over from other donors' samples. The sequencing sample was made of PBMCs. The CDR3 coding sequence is TGTGCCAGTAGAAGGACGGGGACTGGGGCCAACGTCCTGACTTTC. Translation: CASRRTGTGANVLTF.